Listed below are T cell receptor beta chains from one sample, sequenced in a study of immune evolution from preneoplasia to lung adenocarcinoma. The data were produced by immunoSEQ multiplex PCR, yet TCRdb's version contains in-frame clones alone and is incomplete. Seen here are roughly 10,000 clones, more than 75% observed once, and the top ten hold less than 3.5%. Sequencing was done on a sample of FFPE invasive lung adenocarcinoma tissue. The source of these receptors is a person between 65 and 80 years old with invasive lung adenocarcinoma. Some clones in this sample may be carry-over from other donors' samples. Both conserved end residues are part of each CDR3. Fields, in order: V gene, J gene, D gene, clone size, CDR3 protein, CDR3 DNA. The D gene is left open where the match is weak. The size of a clone is reported for some rows only, either as once, few or many, or as a class for expanded clones.

V gene: TRBV2; J gene: TRBJ1-1; D gene: .; clone size: .; CDR3 protein: CASLQGGRKTEAFF; CDR3 DNA: TGTGCCAGCCTCCAAGGAGGGCGGAAGACTGAAGCTTTCTTT
V gene: TRBV7-3; J gene: TRBJ2-1; D gene: TRBD1; clone size: .; CDR3 protein: CASSLDRDNEQFF; CDR3 DNA: TGTGCCAGCAGCTTAGACAGGGACAATGAGCAGTTCTTC
V gene: TRBV11-2; J gene: TRBJ2-3; D gene: TRBD2; clone size: .; CDR3 protein: CASSPGLAGADTQYF; CDR3 DNA: TGTGCCAGCAGCCCGGGACTAGCGGGGGCGGATACGCAGTATTTT
V gene: TRBV7-9; J gene: TRBJ2-3; D gene: TRBD2; clone size: .; CDR3 protein: CASSRGLAGDTQYF; CDR3 DNA: TGTGCCAGCAGCCGCGGACTAGCGGGGGATACGCAGTATTTT
V gene: TRBV2; J gene: TRBJ2-3; D gene: .; clone size: .; CDR3 protein: CASSYDRLRDTQYF; CDR3 DNA: TGTGCCAGCAGTTATGACAGGTTGAGAGATACGCAGTATTTT
V gene: TRBV5-1; J gene: TRBJ1-5; D gene: TRBD1; clone size: .; CDR3 protein: CASSWGTGDQPQHF; CDR3 DNA: TGCGCCAGCAGCTGGGGGACAGGGGATCAGCCCCAGCATTTT
V gene: TRBV7-8; J gene: TRBJ1-5; D gene: .; clone size: .; CDR3 protein: CASSFHNQPQHF; CDR3 DNA: TGTGCCAGCAGCTTCCACAATCAGCCCCAGCATTTT
V gene: TRBV4-2; J gene: TRBJ2-2; D gene: .; clone size: .; CDR3 protein: CASSQMGDTGELFF; CDR3 DNA: TGTGCCAGCAGCCAAATGGGGGACACCGGGGAGCTGTTTTTT
V gene: TRBV2; J gene: TRBJ1-1; D gene: .; clone size: once; CDR3 protein: CASSDDSGTEAFF; CDR3 DNA: TGTGCCAGCAGTGATGACAGTGGGACTGAAGCTTTCTTT
V gene: TRBV29-1; J gene: TRBJ1-2; D gene: .; clone size: .; CDR3 protein: CSVEPQGSPFPNYGYTF; CDR3 DNA: TGCAGCGTTGAGCCCCAAGGGTCGCCTTTCCCCAACTATGGCTACACCTTC
V gene: TRBV5-6; J gene: TRBJ1-5; D gene: .; clone size: .; CDR3 protein: CASSLGAYSNQPQHF; CDR3 DNA: TGTGCCAGCAGCTTAGGAGCTTATAGCAATCAGCCCCAGCATTTT
V gene: TRBV9; J gene: TRBJ2-3; D gene: .; clone size: .; CDR3 protein: CASSDRLADTQYF; CDR3 DNA: TGTGCCAGCAGTGATCGACTAGCAGATACGCAGTATTTT
V gene: TRBV7-9; J gene: TRBJ2-2; D gene: .; clone size: .; CDR3 protein: CASSPGRITGELFF; CDR3 DNA: TGTGCCAGCAGCCCCGGGCGGATTACCGGGGAGCTGTTTTTT
V gene: TRBV30; J gene: TRBJ1-1; D gene: TRBD1; clone size: .; CDR3 protein: CAGLPDRGHEAFF; CDR3 DNA: TGTGCCGGCCTTCCGGACAGGGGACATGAAGCTTTCTTT
V gene: TRBV27; J gene: TRBJ2-7; D gene: TRBD2; clone size: .; CDR3 protein: CASSVSSGSYEQYF; CDR3 DNA: TGTGCCAGCAGTGTTTCTAGCGGTTCCTACGAGCAGTACTTC
V gene: TRBV7-9; J gene: TRBJ1-5; D gene: TRBD1; clone size: .; CDR3 protein: CASSLTGGDQPQHF; CDR3 DNA: TGTGCCAGCAGCTTAACAGGGGGGGATCAGCCCCAGCATTTT
V gene: TRBV2; J gene: TRBJ2-5; D gene: .; clone size: .; CDR3 protein: CASSIGDRETQYF; CDR3 DNA: TGTGCCAGCAGCATCGGTGATCGGGAGACCCAGTACTTC